The clone carrying this TCR beta chain was seen only a few times. Antigen: not known. The study recruited healthy Caucasian donors from Russia who were aged about 6 to 90. CDR3 length: 12 amino acids. Germline CDR1 DFQATT, CDR2 SNEGSKA (reference sequence). The ends were cut back, 6 bases at V and 8 bases at J, with 16 bases in the middle. Then a second PCR, running roughly 6 to 11 cycles, was carried out with a sample-barcoded 5' primer and a J-beta primer mix. Researchers report that a template-switch adaptor with 12 random nucleotides tagged each cDNA molecule. TCRdb reprocessed the 5' RACE reads with MiXCR, giving one entry per CDR3 protein. This table has around 650,000 distinct CDR3 sequences, about 30% appearing once. The data derive from a study of blood T cells in healthy people across ages. Whole-study findings and limits: Naive CD4+ cells and diversity were both higher in long-lived donors than in aged donors.

V is TRBV20-1 and J is TRBJ1-2, with a weak D call TRBD1 (5 bases). The TCR originated in a woman aged 80 or over in good health. Input material: blood. CDR3 residues: CSALSGMRGYTF. The CDR3 nucleotides are TGCAGTGCCCTTTCAGGGATGAGAGGCTACACCTTC.